This entry describes one T cell receptor beta chain. The antigen is not known. Primed by a sample-barcoded 5' primer and a J-beta primer mix, a second PCR proceeded for about 6 to 11 cycles. TCRdb ran MiXCR on the 5' RACE reads and lists one entry per CDR3 protein. The sample includes about 650,000 distinct CDR3 sequences, around 52% of them seen just once. These data belong to a study of blood T cells in healthy people across ages. Overall study: There was about one barcoded beta molecule captured by template switching per two T cells. Study-wide points: Getting older went along with TCR beta diversity per million T cells dropping roughly linearly.

The sample consisted of blood. The TCR sequence derives from a woman of 80 years or more in good health.

CDR3 loop: CATSSFPPETSTTEAFF. In nucleotides, the CDR3 is TGTGCCACCAGCAGCTTCCCACCTGAGACAAGCACCACTGAAGCTTTCTTT. The genes are TRBV15 and TRBJ1-1; D ambiguous. CDR3 length: 17 residues. CDR1 is LNHNV and CDR2 is YYDKDF in the germline V gene (reference sequence). Trimming took 3 bases from V and 4 from J, leaving 21 bases between them.